Below are 21 T cell receptor beta chains sequenced from a single sample in a study of cytomegalovirus exposure and HLA in healthy donors. The PCR employed 60 Vbeta primers together with 13 Jbeta primers. The method was immunoSEQ multiplex PCR; TCRdb's version includes in-frame clones alone and lacks a portion of them. The table lists 150,000 to 200,000 clones, 75% to 90% of them singletons. Source material: PBMCs. All receptors come from a man between 18 and 35 years old in good health and CMV-seropositive.

The chain recombines TRBV5-1 with TRBJ2-5; D is possibly TRBD1 (5 bases). The V end was cut by 3 bases, the J end by 1 base, with 7 bases between. From germline, CDR1 is SGHRS and CDR2 YFSETQ. The CDR3 loop spans 13 amino acids. CDR3 protein: CASSWTLQETQYF. The CDR3 nucleotides are TGCGCCAGCAGCTGGACACTCCAAGAGACCCAGTACTTC.

The chain joins TRBV7-8 to TRBJ2-7; TRBD1 matches 9 bases. The CDR3 length is 14 residues. V lost 5 bases to trimming and J lost 5 bases; unmatched junction nucleotides: 7. CDR1 is SGHVS, CDR2 FQNEAQ, per germline. The CDR3 region has the DNA TGTGCCAGCAGCGACAGGACAGGGGTCCACGAGCAGTACTTC. This sequence encodes CASSDRTGVHEQYF.

This sequence joins TRBV6-5 and TRBJ2-5; 12 nucleotides match TRBD2. Germline values: CDR1 MNHEY, CDR2 SVGAGI. Trimming at V came to 9 bases and at J to 5 bases, leaving 4 bases not matched to a gene. The CDR3 extends over 13 amino acids. The CDR3 sequence is CASAGTSGETQYF. For the CDR3, the DNA is TGTGCCAGTGCCGGGACTAGCGGGGAGACCCAGTACTTC.

CDR3 in amino acids: CASSDKFRGEGYTF. DNA of the CDR3: TGTGCCAGCAGTGATAAATTTCGCGGGGAAGGCTACACCTTC. This chain links TRBV6-1 with TRBJ1-2; D is unclear. Germline CDR1 is MNHNS and CDR2 is SASEGT. V was clipped by 3 bases and J by 8 bases, with 16 bases between them. This CDR3 is 14 amino acids long.

This chain connects TRBV7-2 to TRBJ2-3, with 11 positions matching TRBD2. The junction had 7 bases not matched to a gene; V was cut back by 2 bases and J by 6 bases. The CDR3 extends over 16 amino acids. CDR1 SGHTA and CDR2 FQGNSA come from the germline V gene. CDR3 nucleotide sequence: TGTGCCAGCAGCTTATACTCTAGCGGGGGGCTGGATACGCAGTATTTT. It translates to CASSLYSSGGLDTQYF.

The chain joins TRBV27 to TRBJ2-3, with D possibly TRBD1 on 6 matching bases. The germline CDR1 and CDR2 sequences are MNHEY and SMNVEV (reference sequence). The ends were cut back, 10 bases at V and 2 bases at J, with 13 bases in the middle. CDR3 length: 13 amino acids. The CDR3 is CANGGHPTDTQYF. The CDR3 nucleotides are TGTGCCAATGGGGGACACCCCACAGATACGCAGTATTTT.

This chain joins TRBV9 and TRBJ2-3, with TRBD2 matching 10 bases. Trimming at V came to 3 bases and at J to 5 bases, leaving 6 bases not matched to a gene. The germline gives CDR1 SGDLS, CDR2 YYNGEE. CDR3 length: 15 amino acids. CDR3 nucleotides: TGTGCCAGCAGCGGCCGACTAGCGGGTGGAGATACGCAGTATTTT. Encoded protein: CASSGRLAGGDTQYF.

The rearrangement joins TRBV6-1 to TRBJ2-5; TRBD2 matches at 8 bases. J gave up 1 base and V 0 bases, and 7 bases lay outside the gene matches. The CDR3 totals 17 residues. Germline assignment: CDR1 MNHNS and CDR2 SASEGT. The CDR3 is CASSEAIAGSLQETQYF. The CDR3 nucleotides read TGTGCCAGCAGTGAAGCTATAGCGGGGTCACTCCAAGAGACCCAGTACTTC.

The rearrangement joins TRBV5-1 to TRBJ1-2; TRBD1 matches 12 bases. Germline CDR1 is SGHRS and CDR2 is YFSETQ. This CDR3 is built from 17 residues. The J segment lost 4 bases and the V segment lost 4 bases, leaving 11 bases of the junction unmatched. The DNA for the CDR3 is TGCGCCAGCAGCCCCGGGACAGGGGGCGGCTATAGCTATGGCTACACCTTC. Translated: CASSPGTGGGYSYGYTF.

This chain connects TRBV2 to TRBJ2-7, with D perhaps TRBD2 (6 bases). V was cut by 6 bases and J by 3 bases, with 12 bases left in between. The CDR3 sequence is 13 residues long. Looked up from germline, CDR1 is SNHLY and CDR2 is FYNNEI. The CDR3 is CASSGGAGYEQYF. CDR3 DNA sequence: TGTGCCAGCAGCGGGGGAGCGGGCTACGAGCAGTACTTC.

This chain connects TRBV5-4 to TRBJ1-1; D is possibly TRBD1 (5 bases). CDR1 and CDR2 from the germline V gene are SGHNT and YYREEE (reference sequence). This CDR3 region has 14 residues. Trimming left V 10 bases short and J 1 base short, with 17 bases between. This CDR3 is CAGGLGGPNTEAFF. The CDR3 bases are TGTGCCGGAGGGCTGGGGGGTCCGAACACTGAAGCTTTCTTT.

The V gene is TRBV5-8, the J gene TRBJ1-5; no clear D gene. Germline loops: CDR1 SGHTS, CDR2 YDEGEE. V lost 0 bases and J 3 bases, leaving 16 bases between the germline ends. The CDR3 has 17 amino acids. The CDR3 sequence is CASSLDSQFPPNQPQHF. The DNA of the CDR3 is TGTGCCAGCAGCTTGGACTCACAGTTCCCCCCCAATCAGCCCCAGCATTTT. Full variable domain (missing parts from reference TRBV5-8 and TRBJ1-5): EAGVTQSPTHLIKTRGQQATLRCSPISGHTSVYWYQQALGLGLQFLLWYDEGEERNRGNFPPRFSGRQFPNYSSELNVNALELEDSALYLCASSLDSQFPPNQPQHFGDGTRLSIL.

This chain connects TRBV5-1 to TRBJ2-5, with D maybe TRBD2 (5 bases). This CDR3 contains 15 residues. Germline values: CDR1 SGHRS, CDR2 YFSETQ. Trimming removed 0 bases from V and 5 bases from J, with 14 bases in between. The CDR3: CASSLAASPGETQYF. CDR3 sequence (DNA): TGCGCCAGCAGCTTGGCCGCTAGCCCCGGGGAGACCCAGTACTTC.

V is TRBV7-8 and J is TRBJ1-1; perhaps TRBD1 as D (6 bases). Between the trimmed V and J ends, which lost 5 bases and 6 bases, there was a span of 16 bases. The CDR3 is 14 amino acids. CDR1 is SGHVS and CDR2 is FQNEAQ in the germline V gene. CDR3 sequence reads: CASSPQWTVSEAFF. As DNA, the CDR3 is TGTGCCAGCAGCCCCCAATGGACAGTTTCTGAAGCTTTCTTT.

This clone occurred once. V gene TRBV9 combines with J gene TRBJ1-5, with 7 bases aligning to TRBD1. Germline CDR1 is SGDLS and CDR2 is YYNGEE. The CDR3 spans 15 residues. J gave up 4 bases and V 4 bases, and 8 bases lay outside the gene matches. The CDR3 protein is CASSTGQVPNQPQHF. Here the CDR3 DNA reads TGTGCCAGCAGCACAGGACAGGTACCAAATCAGCCCCAGCATTTT.

This chain connects TRBV28 to TRBJ2-7; 10 positions agree with TRBD1. This CDR3 has 16 residues. V lost 2 bases and J lost 4; bases outside the gene matches: 8. Germline V gene sequence: CDR1 MDHEN, CDR2 SYDVKM. The CDR3 sequence is CASSLEWTGGDYEQYF. The CDR3 DNA follows: TGTGCCAGCAGTTTAGAGTGGACAGGGGGGGATTACGAGCAGTACTTC. The full variable domain, its missing parts supplied by reference TRBV28 and TRBJ2-7, is DVKVTQSSRYLVKRTGEKVFLECVQDMDHENMFWYRQDPGLGLRLIYFSYDVKMKEKGDIPEGYSVSREKKERFSLILESASTNQTSMYLCASSLEWTGGDYEQYFGPGTRLTVT.

This clone was found a few times. The rearrangement uses TRBV11-2 and TRBJ2-1; 9 bases align to TRBD1. This CDR3 region has 15 residues. CDR1 and CDR2 (germline): SGHAT, FQNNGV. The ends lost 5 bases at V and 4 bases at J; junction bases unmatched: 6. The CDR3 bases are TGTGCCAGCAGCGAAACAGGGGGCGGTTACAATGAGCAGTTCTTC. Translated, it gives CASSETGGGYNEQFF. Filled out from reference TRBV11-2 and TRBJ2-1, the complete variable domain reads EAGVAQSPRYKIIEKRQSVAFWCNPISGHATLYWYQQILGQGPKLLIQFQNNGVVDDSQLPKDRFSAERLKGVDSTLKIQPAKLEDSAVYLCASSETGGGYNEQFFGPGTRLTVL.

The chain links TRBV5-4 to TRBJ1-1; TRBD1 matches at 8 bases. Germline CDR1 and CDR2: SGHNT and YYREEE (reference sequence). V lost 4 bases to trimming and J lost 3 bases; unmatched junction nucleotides: 17. The CDR3 extends over 18 amino acids. In DNA form, the CDR3 reads TGTGCCAGCAGCCCCCGGGGGGCAGGGGGCGGTATAGACACTGAAGCTTTCTTT. Residues: CASSPRGAGGGIDTEAFF.

The gene calls are TRBV19 and TRBJ2-2, with TRBD2 matching 13 bases. After removal of 3 bases from V and 3 bases from J, the junction contained 7 bases not matched to a gene. This CDR3 region has 18 residues. Germline lookup yields CDR1 LNHDA and CDR2 SQIVND (reference sequence). CDR3 nucleotides: TGTGCCAGTAGTATTATGCCGACTAGCGGGGGGTACACCGGGGAGCTGTTTTTT. Translation gives CASSIMPTSGGYTGELFF.

This clone was seen a handful of times. The chain joins TRBV5-5 to TRBJ1-1; unclear D gene. Germline V gives CDR1 SGHKS, CDR2 YYEKEE (reference sequence). Trimming removed 2 bases from V and 7 bases from J, with 9 bases in between. This CDR3 comprises 12 residues. The CDR3 loop is CASSLEFGEAFF. Here the CDR3 DNA reads TGTGCCAGCAGCTTAGAGTTTGGTGAAGCTTTCTTT.

CDR3 sequence reads: CASSRTIQSREIQQLFF. In DNA form, the CDR3 reads TGTGCCAGCAGTAGAACCATCCAGTCCAGGGAAATCCAGCAACTGTTTTTT. V is TRBV27 and J is TRBJ1-4; weak D call: TRBD1 (5 bases). V lost 5 bases and J lost 12, with 28 bases in between. The CDR3 totals 17 residues. Per the germline V gene, CDR1 is MNHEY and CDR2 is SMNVEV (reference sequence).